This TCR beta chain was retrieved from a study of T-cell reconstitution after alpha-beta-depleted transplantation in children. The TCRbeta library was prepared with unique molecular identifiers. TCRdb reanalysed the PCR reads using MiXCR and keeps one entry per CDR3 protein. The profile shows hundreds of thousands of distinct CDR3 sequences, 20% to 25% of them singletons. Concerning this clonotype itself: Its antigen remains unknown.

The CDR3 sequence is 14 residues long. Between the trimmed V and J ends, which lost 2 bases and 0 bases, there was a span of 10 bases. Germline CDR1 GTSNPN, CDR2 SVGIG (reference sequence). Whole-study findings and limits: Alpha-beta T cells about two months after transplant reportedly derived from several hundred expanded graft clones. Several patients had high TCRbeta diversity at day 60; it came from surviving recipient T cells and thymic progenitors.

This TCR came from a boy younger than two who had a stem cell transplant for acute myeloid leukemia, so the T cells may come from the graft donor. The V and J genes are TRBV30 and TRBJ1-2, with D unclear. Material: PBMCs, mostly from graft donor cells, obtained 360 days after TCRalphabeta/CD19-depleted stem cell transplant. In nucleotides, the CDR3 is TGTGCCTGGAGTCTATCGGGAGCTAACTATGGCTACACCTTC. Translated, it gives CAWSLSGANYGYTF. The full variable domain, rest sourced from reference TRBV30 and TRBJ1-2, is SQTIHQWPATLVQPVGSPLSLECTVEGTSNPNLYWYRQAAGRGLQLLFYSVGIGQISSEVPQNLSASRPQDRQFILSSKKLLLSDSGFYLCAWSLSGANYGYTFGSGTRLTVV.